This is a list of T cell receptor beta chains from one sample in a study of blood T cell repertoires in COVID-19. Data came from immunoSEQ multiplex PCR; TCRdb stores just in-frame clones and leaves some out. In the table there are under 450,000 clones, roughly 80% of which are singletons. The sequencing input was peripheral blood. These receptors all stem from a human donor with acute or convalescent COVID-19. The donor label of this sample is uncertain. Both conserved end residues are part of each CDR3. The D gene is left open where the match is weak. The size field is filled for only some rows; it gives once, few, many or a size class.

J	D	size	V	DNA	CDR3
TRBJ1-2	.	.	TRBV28	TGTGCCAGCAGTTTAGGAGGGGGGGGCTATGGCTACACCTTC	CASSLGGGGYGYTF
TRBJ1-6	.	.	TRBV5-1	TGCGCCAGCAGCTTGGGGGGTTTAGGGAGTTTTGATTCACCCCTCCACTTT	CASSLGGLGSFDSPLHF
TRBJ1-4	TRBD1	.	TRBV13	TGTGCCAGCAGCCCGGGACAGCATAATGAAAAACTGTTTTTT	CASSPGQHNEKLFF
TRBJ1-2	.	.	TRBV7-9	TGTGCCAGCAGCTCCCTAGACAGGCTCGGCTATGGCTACACCTTC	CASSSLDRLGYGYTF
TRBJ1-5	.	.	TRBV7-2	TGTGCCAGCAGCTTAACGGGGATACAGCCCCAGCATTTT	CASSLTGIQPQHF
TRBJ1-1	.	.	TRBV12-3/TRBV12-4	TGTGCCAGCAGTTTCGGTATGAACACTGAAGCTTTCTTT	CASSFGMNTEAFF
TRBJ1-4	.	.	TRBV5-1	TGCGCCAGCAGCTTAGGAGGGAACGATGAAAAACTGTTTTTT	CASSLGGNDEKLFF
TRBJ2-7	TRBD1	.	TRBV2	TGTGCCAGTCCTCGGACAGGGGTCTCCTACGAGCAGTACTTC	CASPRTGVSYEQYF
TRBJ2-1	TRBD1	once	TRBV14	TGTGCCAGCAGCCGGGGACAGCCCCTCGGCAATGAGCAGTTCTTC	CASSRGQPLGNEQFF
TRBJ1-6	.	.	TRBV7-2	TGTGCCAGCAGCGAAATCGAGCTTTCACCCCTCCACTTT	CASSEIELSPLHF
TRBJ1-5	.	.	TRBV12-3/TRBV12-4	TGTGCCAGCAGTCTACCCAGGGGACCCCAGCATTTT	CASSLPRGPQHF
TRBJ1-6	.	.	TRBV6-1	TGTGCCAGCAGTGAAGTTGGGGGCAATTCACCCCTCCACTTT	CASSEVGGNSPLHF
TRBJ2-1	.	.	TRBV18	TGTGCCAGCTCACCAGGGGGGGGCCTAAAGGATGAGCAGTTCTTC	CASSPGGGLKDEQFF
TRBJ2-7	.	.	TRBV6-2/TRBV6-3	TGTGCCAGCAGTTACGGGGGCGCCTCCTACGAGCAGTACTTC	CASSYGGASYEQYF
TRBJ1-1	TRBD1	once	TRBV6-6	TGTGCCAGCAGGCGACAGGGTTCGGATGAAGCTTTCTTT	CASRRQGSDEAFF
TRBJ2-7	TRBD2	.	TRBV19	TGTGCCAGTAGTCTAGCGGGAGGGCCCCACGAGCAGTACTTC	CASSLAGGPHEQYF
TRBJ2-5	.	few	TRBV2	TGTGCCAGCATACTAGGGGGATCGGAGACCCAGTACTTC	CASILGGSETQYF
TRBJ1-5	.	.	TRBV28	TGTGCCAGCAGTTGGTTACAGGCCAGCAATCAGCCCCAGCATTTT	CASSWLQASNQPQHF
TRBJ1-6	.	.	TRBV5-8	TGTGCCAGCACCCGAGCCGCGGGGACGGATAATTCACCCCTCCACTTT	CASTRAAGTDNSPLHF
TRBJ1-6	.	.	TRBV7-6	TGTGCCAGCAGCCCCACCCGGGGGGGGGATAATTCACCCCTCCACTTT	CASSPTRGGDNSPLHF
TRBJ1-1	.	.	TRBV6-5	TGTGCCAGCAGTTCCCCGACAGCTGGAACTTTCTTT	CASSSPTAGTFF
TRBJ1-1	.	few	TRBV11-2	TGTGCCAGCAGCTTTAATAGGGGCACTGAAGCTTTCTTT	CASSFNRGTEAFF
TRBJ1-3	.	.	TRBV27	TGTGCCAGCAGTTCCTCGGGGGCTGGAAACACCATATATTTT	CASSSSGAGNTIYF
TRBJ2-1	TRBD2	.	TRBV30	TGTGCCTGGAGTGGGAGGTCTAGCGGATACAATGAGCAGTTCTTC	CAWSGRSSGYNEQFF
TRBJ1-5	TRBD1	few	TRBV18	TGTGCCAGCTCTGGGACAGGGCAACAGCCCCAGCATTTT	CASSGTGQQPQHF
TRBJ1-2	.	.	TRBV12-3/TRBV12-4	TGTGCCAGCCTGAAGGGAGGGGCGGGTGGCTACACCTTC	CASLKGGAGGYTF
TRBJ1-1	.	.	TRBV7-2	TGTGCCAGCAGCCCCGCGCGGGGAAGGAACACTGAAGCTTTCTTT	CASSPARGRNTEAFF
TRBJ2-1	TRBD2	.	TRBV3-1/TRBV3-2	TGTGCCAGCAGCTTAGCGGGGGGGCTCAATGAGCAGTTCTTC	CASSLAGGLNEQFF
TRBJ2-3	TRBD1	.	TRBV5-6	TGTGCCAGCAGCTTCGGGACAGGGAGAAACACAGATACGCAGTATTTT	CASSFGTGRNTDTQYF
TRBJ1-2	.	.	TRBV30	TGTGCCAGCCGCCAGGACAGATACTATGGCTACACCTTC	CASRQDRYYGYTF
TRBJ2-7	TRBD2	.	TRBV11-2	TGTGCCAGCAGCTTAGTGTCAGCGGGGTCCTACGAGCAGTACTTC	CASSLVSAGSYEQYF
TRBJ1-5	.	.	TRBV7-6	TGTGCCAGCAGCTTAGCAGGGGCTAATCAGCCCCAGCATTTT	CASSLAGANQPQHF
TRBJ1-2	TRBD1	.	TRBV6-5	TGTGCCAGCAGCTGGGACAGGGGAGGCTACACCTTC	CASSWDRGGYTF
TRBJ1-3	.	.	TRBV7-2	TGTGCCAGCAGCTTAGCGACCCGGGGTGGAAACACCATATATTTT	CASSLATRGGNTIYF
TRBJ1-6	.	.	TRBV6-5	TGTGCCAGTAGGAGGTTGGATTCACCCCTCCACTTT	CASRRLDSPLHF
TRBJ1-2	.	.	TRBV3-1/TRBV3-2	TGTGCCAGCAGCCCGGGGACTAACTATGGCTACACCTTC	CASSPGTNYGYTF
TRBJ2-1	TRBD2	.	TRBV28	TGTGCCAGCAGTCAGTTCTTTAGCGGGAGGGCCAATGAGCAGTTCTTC	CASSQFFSGRANEQFF
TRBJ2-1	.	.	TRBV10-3	TGTGCCATCAGGCGGACTGATTACAATGAGCAGTTCTTC	CAIRRTDYNEQFF
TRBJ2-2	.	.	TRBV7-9	TGTGCCAGCAGCCCCTGGAGAGGGCGGAACACCGGGGAGCTGTTTTTT	CASSPWRGRNTGELFF
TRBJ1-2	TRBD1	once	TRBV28	TGTGCCAGCAGTTCAACCGGGACAGGAACCATAAACTATGGCTACACCTTC	CASSSTGTGTINYGYTF